This T cell receptor beta chain was sequenced in a study of shared clonotypes between healthy human individuals (dated by TCRdb to 2019 to 2021). With regard to the full study: A few men and two women, aged 18 to 49 years, made up the cohort. Per donor, three plates each were used for CD4 naive and CD4 memory, two for CD8 naive, and one for CD8 memory. Blood TCR repertoires of a handful of healthy adults were deeply sequenced to estimate repertoire size and the extent of clonotype sharing between individuals. To increase sequencing depth and limit assay-specific biases, different laboratories used diverse techniques to prepare libraries and sequence TCR repertoires. Per donor, leukapheresis produced somewhere between about 0.8 and 9 billion PBMCs. Study-level results and caveats: The genetic and exposure-history diversity represented was limited by the small number of donors. Higher generation probabilities were observed for clonotypes shared by all four sorted-subset donors than for non-shared clonotypes. Pairwise subsampling led to the expectation that sequencing depth would affect the degree of clonotype sharing among donors. About 5% of naive CD4, roughly 3.5% of naive CD8, about 2.1% of memory CD4, and roughly 0.4% of memory CD8 clonotypes were shared across several donors. Naive subsets generally had larger estimated clonotype richness than memory subsets did. Even with the large sequencing depth, rarefaction of the sorted-subset datasets indicated that sequencing was incomplete. Sampling was limited to blood, and TCR repertoires in tissue likely differ from TCR repertoires in blood.

TCR CDR3 regions were amplified from genomic DNA by multiplex PCR using the deep immunoSEQ assay. Extracted genomic DNA from each cell subset was spread evenly across all wells of several immunoSEQ 96-well plates, with each plate serving as a replicate. For sorted subsets, approximately 200 ng of genomic DNA, equivalent to around 29,000 T cell genomes, went into each replicate PCR. The purified libraries were quantified using a Qubit 3.0 fluorometer, sized with a Bioanalyzer 2100, and then quantified again using the KAPA Library Quantification kit. Each immunoSEQ 96-well plate was sequenced on its own single-read 150-cycle Illumina NextSeq 550 flow cell. Per the authors' processing: Because only junctional sequences without quality scores were contained in the immunoSEQ output, filtering matching that applied to full-length reads could not be performed. To assign V/J genes and CDR3, sequences were annotated using PyIR, a Python wrapper for IgBLAST v1.9, with IMGT germline references. Reads were filtered out if the reads had weak V/J assignments (E-value above 1e-6), no CDR3, stop codons, out-of-frame junctions, or ambiguous translated residues. V3J clonotypes were defined as sequences sharing an identical inferred V gene, J gene, and CDR3 amino acid sequence. The percentage overlap between two repertoires was calculated by dividing the number of shared unique clonotypes by the size of the smaller repertoire. Three approaches were used to assess repertoire richness: RTK rarefaction, the Chao1 estimator, and Recon v2.1 estimates of unobserved clonotypes. Generation probabilities were computed with OLGA for all TCRbeta clonotypes obtained by the gDNA method from four donors. Imported from immuneACCESS, the table was reduced by TCRdb to in-frame sequences with V and J called. These copies leave out some clones; in studies compared against another copy, an unresolved V gene accounts for under half, and the cause of the remainder is not known. That table supplies the V and J calls and clone size; D and trimming were determined from the DNA. Here the sample has over 2 million clones; roughly 94% occur a single time. About 0.13% of the sample goes to the ten largest clones.

The donors were healthy, HIV-negative adults with no recently reported acute infections or vaccinations. All donors were Caucasian adults living in Nashville, Tennessee, USA. CD4+ T cells were enriched by magnetic negative selection, after which naive cells were positively selected on CD45RA and the negative fraction was taken as the memory subset. After blood collection by leukapheresis, PBMCs were isolated using Ficoll-Histopaque density gradient centrifugation and then cryopreserved in the vapor phase of liquid nitrogen. Analytical flow cytometry was used to check the purity and quantity of every magnetically sorted T cell population. From each sorted fraction, genomic DNA was isolated and quantified by UV absorbance on a Nanodrop 2000c. V lost 10 bases and J lost 7 bases; the stretch between them is 19 bases long. The CDR3 holds 13 amino acids from the cysteine to the phenylalanine. Just CDR3 DNA is preserved here, 39 bases in frame from base 1. Taken from the germline V gene, the CDR1 and CDR2 loops are ENHRY and SYGVKD.

With regard to this clone: Its recognized antigen is unknown. No much larger clone exists at a distance of one base, and base qualities are not known.

The receptor was derived from a man aged 18 to 30 in good health. The V and J genes are TRBV10-3 and TRBJ2-5; the D segment could be TRBD1, given 5 matching bases. Sequencing was carried out using naive CD4+ T cells sorted from blood. This specimen's cell subset or site label, interpreted: CD45RA+ positively selected. The CDR3 region reads CATAPEGHGTQYF. The sequenced DNA: TGTGCCACCGCCCCCGAAGGACACGGGACCCAGTACTTC.